The rows below give T cell receptor beta chains drawn from one sample of a study of T cell clones after liver transplantation. Measured with immunoSEQ multiplex PCR; TCRdb has only the in-frame clones, and not every one. This table holds about 9,200 clones, roughly 80% found once. Here the sequenced sample was CD8+ T cells from blood, taken at the 22-month timepoint. The receptor set was obtained from a human patient who received a liver transplant. Some T cells may have originated in the graft donor. Each CDR3 is given with its conserved first and last residue. Each record gives: clone size, V gene, J gene, CDR3 protein. Size is omitted from some rows. Given values are once, few, many or a class for expanded clones.

.,TRBV27,TRBJ1-2,CASSLSPGLGYTF
.,TRBV9,TRBJ2-3,CASSSRGTGSGTDTQYF
.,TRBV7-9,TRBJ2-1,CASSLERNEQFF
.,TRBV2,TRBJ1-2,CASSDPYYGYTF
.,TRBV27,TRBJ2-3,CASSLRTGGTDTQYF
.,TRBV14,TRBJ1-1,CASSQLGGSEAFF
medium-sized,TRBV30,TRBJ1-1,CAWSPGNTEAFF
.,TRBV7-8,TRBJ2-4,CASSLGGTDILGIQYF
.,TRBV2,TRBJ2-3,CASSEGQGGTDTQYF
.,TRBV5-5,TRBJ2-1,CASSLAAATLVHEQFF
.,TRBV4-1,TRBJ1-4,CASSQESGPTNEKLFF
.,TRBV6-5,TRBJ1-1,CASSYSGTGVTEAFF
.,TRBV19,TRBJ1-2,CASSPAGLDNYGYTF
.,TRBV28,TRBJ1-1,CASGRRNTEAFF
medium-sized,TRBV7-9,TRBJ1-6,CASSSMTVSANSPLHF
few,TRBV2,TRBJ2-7,CASVKNPGVYEQYF
few,TRBV19,TRBJ1-4,CASSKGTGKNEKLFF
few,TRBV7-8,TRBJ1-2,CAIQGQRERGYTF
.,TRBV5-4,TRBJ1-3,CASSLDRVGNTIYF
medium-sized,TRBV5-5,TRBJ1-1,CASSSGQGLTMNTEAFF
.,TRBV7-8,TRBJ2-7,CASSLAGQGGEQYF
.,TRBV4-1,TRBJ2-3,CASSTPGSTDTQYF
.,TRBV10-3,TRBJ2-7,CAISEISGGSLGEQYF
.,TRBV19,TRBJ2-7,CASSILTGMYEQYF
medium-sized,TRBV19,TRBJ1-2,CASTGSFYGYTF
.,TRBV19,TRBJ1-5,CASTKRGSNQPQHF
.,TRBV14,TRBJ2-6,CASSQVSGANVLTF
.,TRBV27,TRBJ1-5,CASSFGGTNNQPQHF
once,TRBV4-1,TRBJ1-5,CASSHISDLDQPQHF
.,TRBV6-7,TRBJ2-1,CASSSTTSGGNSSYNEQFF